This TCR beta chain was documented in a study of OX40 agonist ivuxolimab in advanced cancers. Study-level information: The mean age was approximately 60 years, ranging from about 20 to 90, with 82.7% of participants male.

Losses at the gene ends were 2 bases for V and 4 bases for J; bases not matched to a gene: 4. CDR1 SGHDN and CDR2 FVKESK come from the germline V gene. The CDR3 runs 14 residues. A word on this clone: Its antigen is as yet unknown.

This table comes from immunoSEQ multiplex PCR, and its TCRdb copy is limited to in-frame clones, with some not included. Here the sample spans tens of thousands of clones, approximately 86% being singletons. Study-wide results and caveats: Compared with CD4+, CD8+ T cells on average had more expanded clones. It was not determined which antigens were specifically recognized by the peripheral T cells that had undergone clonal expansion. Normalized T-cell clonal expansion was also low in a subset of nonresponders.

The V and J genes are TRBV14 and TRBJ2-7; 8 nucleotides match TRBD1. This sequence was found in an adult with an advanced solid tumor such as melanoma, head and neck, liver or kidney cancer. This material consisted of CD4+ or CD8+ T cells sorted from blood, taken in a trial of the OX40 agonist ivuxolimab. In DNA, the CDR3 is TGTGCCAGCAGCCAAAGACAGGGGTGGTACGAGCAGTACTTC. Translating gives CASSQRQGWYEQYF.